This record concerns one T cell receptor (beta chain) sequence. Its antigen is as yet unknown. The data are from a study of Tregs in tolerant kidney transplant recipients. Whole-study results and caveats: The most relevant donor-specific Treg TCRbeta repertoire apparently came from expansion with activated donor B cells.

From germline, CDR1 is SEHNR and CDR2 FQNEAQ (reference sequence). With 5 bases removed from V and 2 bases from J, the gap between germline ends came to 3 bases. The CDR3 length is 11 residues. This table comes from immunoSEQ multiplex PCR, and its TCRdb copy is limited to in-frame clones, with some not included. The table lists about 21,000 clones, roughly 80% of them singletons. Related graft donors supplied nonmyeloablative bone marrow transplants, and mixed chimerism was transient. Sequences were derived from CD8+ T cells from blood (PBMCs), sampled 6 months after the transplant. The chain is built from TRBV7-9 and TRBJ2-5; D uncertain. The TCR was taken from a human patient who received a combined kidney and bone marrow transplant. A subset of T cells may come from the graft donor. The chain's CDR3 is CASSLQETQYF. The CDR3 DNA sequence: TGTGCCAGCAGCCTGCAAGAGACCCAGTACTTC.